The 15 T cell receptor beta chains listed next were all sequenced from one sample in a study of radiation and T cells in renal cell carcinoma. Profiled with immunoSEQ multiplex PCR; TCRdb holds only in-frame clones, not every one. The repertoire consists of roughly 160,000 clones, with about 85% occurring once and the leading ten covering roughly 12%. Regarding time point: blood 4 weeks post-SBRT, at nephrectomy. This sample's treatment: 15 Gy SBRT to primary tumor, nephrectomy 4 weeks later. The sequences come from blood, collected from a patient whose treatment included radiotherapy and nephrectomy. Receptors originate from a woman aged 45-59 years with renal cell carcinoma.

A single count supports this clone. In nucleotides, the CDR3 is TGTGCCAGTAGTATGTACGGGATGAACACTGAAGCTTTCTTT. Protein: CASSMYGMNTEAFF. The gene calls are TRBV19 and TRBJ1-1; no definite D call. Trimming stripped 3 bases from V and 0 bases from J, with 8 bases between. Germline V CDR1 and CDR2: LNHDA, SQIVND (reference sequence). The CDR3 loop spans 14 amino acids.

The chain links TRBV6-6 to TRBJ1-2; tentative D call: TRBD1 (5 bases). Germline CDR1 MNHNY, CDR2 SVGAGI (reference sequence). The CDR3 totals 15 residues. Trimming left V 4 bases short and J 8 bases short, with 20 bases between. The CDR3 bases are TGTGCCAGCAGTTCTCCCCGACAGCTCCACCAGGGCTACACCTTC. Translated: CASSSPRQLHQGYTF.

The chain uses TRBV7-9 and TRBJ2-3, with D hard to call. Trimming removed 5 bases from V and 4 bases from J, with 16 bases in between. There are 15 residues in the CDR3. Germline V gene sequence: CDR1 SEHNR, CDR2 FQNEAQ (reference sequence). CDR3: CASSLPGLRADTQYF. The DNA for the CDR3 is TGTGCCAGCAGCCTGCCGGGCCTCCGGGCAGATACGCAGTATTTT.

The rearrangement uses TRBV4-2 and TRBJ1-2, with 8 bases fitting TRBD1. V shed 0 bases and J 7 bases; nucleotides not matched to a gene: 16. The CDR3 consists of 18 residues. CDR1 is LGHNA, CDR2 YNFKEQ, per germline. CDR3: CASSQDLHPGQGAFGYTF. The CDR3 region has the DNA TGTGCCAGCAGCCAAGACCTGCATCCAGGGCAGGGGGCGTTTGGCTACACCTTC.

Only one count was recorded for this clone. The chain combines TRBV14 with TRBJ2-2; no reliable D call. V was shortened by 2 bases and J by 0 bases, with 4 bases between the two germline ends. This CDR3 comprises 14 residues. Germline assignment: CDR1 SGHDN and CDR2 FVKESK. Here the CDR3 reads CASSQQTNTGELFF. The DNA of the CDR3 is TGTGCCAGCAGCCAACAGACGAACACCGGGGAGCTGTTTTTT.

This chain connects TRBV13 to TRBJ1-1; 7 nucleotides agree with TRBD1. CDR3 length: 16 amino acids. J gave up 0 bases and V 4 bases, and 8 bases lay outside the gene matches. Germline V gene sequence: CDR1 PRHDT, CDR2 FYEKMQ (reference sequence). The CDR3 loop is CASSSGGGRMNTEAFF. The CDR3 nucleotides are TGTGCCAGCAGCTCAGGGGGGGGACGGATGAACACTGAAGCTTTCTTT.

This clone occurred a few times. The rearrangement links TRBV2 to TRBJ2-7; 11 bases match TRBD2. Per germline, CDR1 SNHLY and CDR2 FYNNEI. With 6 bases clipped from V and 8 bases from J, the junction kept 24 bases outside the gene matches. This CDR3 has 19 residues. Here the CDR3 reads CASRFRTGDIVTSGDQQYF. The CDR3 nucleotides are TGTGCCAGCAGGTTCCGGACAGGAGACATCGTGACTAGCGGGGACCAGCAGTACTTC. The variable domain in full, with the rest retrieved from reference TRBV2 and TRBJ2-7, is EPEVTQTPSHQVTQMGQEVILRCVPISNHLYFYWYRQILGQKVEFLVSFYNNEISEKSEIFDDQFSVERPDGSNFTLKIRSTKLEDSAMYFCASRFRTGDIVTSGDQQYFGPGTRLTVT.

This chain links TRBV18 with TRBJ1-6; D not certain. There are 16 residues in the CDR3. The V gene's germline CDR1 is KGHSH and CDR2 LQKENI. Trimming stripped 0 bases from V and 3 bases from J, with 9 bases between. The CDR3 sequence is CASSPPLTYYNSPLHF. The CDR3 region has the DNA TGTGCCAGCTCACCACCCCTGACCTACTATAATTCACCCCTCCACTTT.

V and J are TRBV23-1 and TRBJ2-3, with no clear D. TRBV23-1 is filed as an ORF, its function uncertain. Trimming pared 2 bases from V and 1 base from J, leaving 1 base between. CDR3 length equals 12 residues. Here the CDR3 reads CASSQRTDTQYF. For the CDR3, the DNA is TGCGCCAGCAGTCAACGCACAGATACGCAGTATTTT.

The gene calls are TRBV6-5 and TRBJ1-6, with D uncertain. Germline CDR1 reads MNHEY; CDR2 reads SVGAGI. V lost 0 bases and J 6 bases, leaving 12 bases between the germline ends. The CDR3 runs to 16 residues. The DNA for the CDR3 is TGTGCCAGCAGTTACTCGGGAAACCTCTTTAATTCACCCCTCCACTTT. Translating it yields CASSYSGNLFNSPLHF.

The J gene is TRBJ2-7, the V gene TRBV10-2; D may be TRBD1 or TRBD2 (5 bases each). Trimming shortened V by 8 bases and J by 6 bases, and 23 bases separated the two germline ends. Germline V CDR1 and CDR2: WSHSY, SAAADI. CDR3 length: 15 amino acids. This chain's CDR3 is CASFRGVATPVEQYF. In nucleotides, the CDR3 is TGCGCCAGCTTCCGAGGGGTAGCGACCCCCGTCGAGCAGTACTTC.

This chain uses TRBV10-3 with TRBJ1-1; D remains ambiguous. Per the germline V gene, CDR1 is ENHRY and CDR2 is SYGVKD. The germline V and J ends were trimmed by 6 bases and 1 base, with 9 bases remaining between them. The CDR3 totals 13 residues. CDR3 loop: CAIRGNGNTEAFF. In DNA form, the CDR3 reads TGTGCCATCAGAGGCAACGGGAACACTGAAGCTTTCTTT.

The rearrangement links TRBV5-1 to TRBJ1-2; D ambiguous. This CDR3 region has 13 residues. The V gene lost 0 bases and the J gene lost 6 bases, with 9 bases spanning the gap. CDR1 and CDR2 (germline): SGHRS, YFSETQ. The CDR3 region is CASSLGVLNGYTF. In DNA, the CDR3 is TGCGCCAGCAGCTTGGGGGTTTTAAATGGCTACACCTTC.

The chain is built from TRBV11-2 and TRBJ1-5, with a weak D call TRBD1 (6 bases). The CDR3 is 16 amino acids. V was trimmed by 5 bases and J by 3 bases, leaving 17 bases between them. CDR1 is SGHAT, CDR2 FQNNGV, per germline. CDR3 protein: CASSPGGGGANQPQHF. The CDR3 coding sequence is TGTGCCAGCAGCCCAGGAGGCGGGGGCGCCAATCAGCCCCAGCATTTT.

The chain carries TRBV5-1 and TRBJ2-1; D gene uncertain. The CDR3 is 14 amino acids. Germline CDR1 reads SGHRS; CDR2 reads YFSETQ. Deletions cut 0 bases from V and 0 bases from J, with 4 bases between. CDR3 sequence: CASSLAHSYNEQFF. CDR3 DNA sequence: TGCGCCAGCAGCTTGGCCCACTCCTACAATGAGCAGTTCTTC.